This TCR beta chain was observed in a study of graft-versus-host responses after intestinal transplantation. Study in general: Multivisceral, liver-intestinal, or isolated intestinal transplants were performed in recipients. Recipients were all induced with anti-thymocyte globulin, then given tacrolimus and steroids for 3 to 4 years. Overall study findings and caveats: Circulating GvH clones peaking coincided with falling HvG clones soon after transplant.

Profiled with immunoSEQ multiplex PCR; TCRdb holds only in-frame clones, not every one. The sample shows tens of thousands of clones, 93% of them seen only once. Of note for this clone: As yet, its antigen is unknown.

Germline lookup yields CDR1 SGHAT and CDR2 FQNNGV. Trimming at V came to 2 bases and at J to 3 bases, leaving 6 bases not matched to a gene. The CDR3 consists of 16 residues. The TCR sequence derives from a human donor who received an intestinal transplant. The source was unstimulated CD8+ T cells sorted from spleen or lymph node cells, collected before intestinal transplant. The chain has TRBV11-2 and TRBJ2-7; 11 bases map to TRBD1. This CDR3 is CASSLFRTGGSYEQYF. The CDR3, as DNA: TGTGCCAGCAGCTTATTTAGGACAGGGGGCAGCTACGAGCAGTACTTC.